The present entry profiles one T cell receptor beta chain with its context. This clonotype was detected many times. Its target antigen remains unknown. No much larger clone is present one base from it, and per-base qualities are unavailable. The entry originates in a study of human T cells and chemical hapten exposure (dated by TCRdb to the early 2020s). Looking at the study overall: Libraries were pooled for sequencing, and per-sample TCR yields varied mainly because of small differences in library volumes within the pool. In alopecia patients, the study followed how the peripheral blood TCR repertoire changed in vivo over primary and secondary sensitization to diphenylcyclopropenone (DPC), a hapten. Each blood RNA sample was used to sequence both TCR alpha and TCR beta chains.

Libraries were prepared through 5' RACE. TCRdb records Illumina MiSeq as the sequencer. During library preparation, unique molecular identifiers were attached to individual cDNA molecules so that TCRs could be counted quantitatively and reproducibly. The paper's processing steps were these. Samples had a median of roughly 99,000 TCRs, with a range from about 23,224 to 750,000. V, J and CDR3 annotation of the TCR reads was performed with the Decombinator software suite. For PS versus PT1 abundance plots, all samples were subsampled to the same number of TCRs (28,000). TCRs were defined as expanded if absent before sensitization and observed at least eight times at the 2-week time point. TCRdb reanalyzed the raw reads on its own, using fastp at Q25 for trimming and MiXCR for clone calling, and kept in-frame beta chains. When rows share a CDR3 protein, they turn into one entry using the most common DNA and genes. The V and J calls were determined by TCRdb, not by the authors. The sample table records 65,000 to 95,000 distinct CDR3 sequences; roughly 8.4% of these occur just once. Approximately 2.5% of the sample rests with the top ten.

Total RNA was isolated from unfractionated whole blood collected in Tempus Blood RNA tubes. Five healthy volunteers served as TCR sequencing controls and were bled at day 0, 2 weeks and 6 weeks. In the germline V gene, CDR1 corresponds to MNHEY and CDR2 to SVGAGI. From cysteine to phenylalanine, the CDR3 is 17 amino acids long. Just CDR3 DNA is preserved here, 51 bases in frame from base 1. V lost 6 bases and J lost 4 bases; the stretch between them is 22 bases long. General study outcomes and caveats: After repeated subsampling, the strength of the expansion versus patch-test correlation and the threshold at which it became significant changed. DPC sensitization did not change the number of TCRs with a frequency above 1 in 1000, and there was no evidence of changes in global repertoire structure.

The source is a male donor in good health. The chain joins TRBV6-5 to TRBJ2-1; the best D guess is TRBD1, with 6 bases matching. The nucleotides are TGTGCCAGCAGACCTACGACAGGACTCAACCCATACAATGAGCAGTTCTTC. Translation gives CASRPTTGLNPYNEQFF.